Judged by abundance, the clone carrying this T cell receptor beta chain is large. What it binds is unknown. The data were taken from a study of T cells in localized non-small cell lung cancer. Notes on the study in general: Of the tissues analyzed, uninvolved adjacent lung showed maximal T cell clonality, greater than tumor.

Using immunoSEQ multiplex PCR, the repertoire was profiled, and TCRdb retains in-frame clones only, with some absent. Among about 47,000 clones listed, about 85% were seen once. The TCR was taken from a man between 40 and 70 years old with stage II lung adenocarcinoma. Sample: PBMCs, taken before any cancer treatment.

The CDR3 sequence: CASSLTGTPGRNSPLHF. In DNA, the CDR3 is TGTGCCAGTAGTCTTACCGGGACCCCGGGGCGAAATTCACCCCTCCACTTT. V is TRBV19 and J is TRBJ1-6; a possible D gene is TRBD1 (5 bases). In germline, CDR1 is LNHDA, CDR2 SQIVND (reference sequence). The CDR3 runs 17 residues. Deletions cut 5 bases from V and 7 bases from J, with 21 bases between.